Each of the 2 T cell receptor beta chains below was sequenced from the same sample in a study of human T cells and chemical hapten exposure. One entry per CDR3 protein results from TCRdb running MiXCR on the RACE reads. Found here are approximately 50,000 distinct CDR3 sequences, about 11% of them singletons; the top ten hold about 4%. The time point: pre-sensitization, week 0. The treatment: therapeutic diphenylcyclopropenone sensitization with weekly scalp DPC. The sequences come from whole blood, collected in connection with sensitization to the hapten diphenylcyclopropenone (DPC). The receptor set was obtained from a woman aged 40 to 50 with alopecia areata. Some clones in this sample may be carry-over from other donors' samples.

In this sample, this clonotype turned up a few times. V gene TRBV29-1 combines with J gene TRBJ1-2, with D possibly matching TRBD1 (5 bases). V lost 5 bases, J lost 4 bases, and 17 bases lay in between. CDR1 is SQVTM, CDR2 ANQGSEA, per germline. This CDR3 is built from 14 residues. In DNA form, the CDR3 reads TGCAGCGTTTATCCGGGACCGCCTAGCTATGGCTACACCTTC. Residues: CSVYPGPPSYGYTF.

This clonotype was recorded a few times. This sequence joins TRBV11-2 and TRBJ1-5; tentatively, D is TRBD1 (6 bases). CDR3 length: 15 residues. V dropped 5 bases and J dropped 0 bases, with 11 bases sitting between them. The germline gives CDR1 SGHAT, CDR2 FQNNGV. This chain's CDR3 is CASSQGGNSNQPQHF. As DNA, the CDR3 is TGTGCCAGCAGCCAAGGGGGGAATAGCAATCAGCCCCAGCATTTT.